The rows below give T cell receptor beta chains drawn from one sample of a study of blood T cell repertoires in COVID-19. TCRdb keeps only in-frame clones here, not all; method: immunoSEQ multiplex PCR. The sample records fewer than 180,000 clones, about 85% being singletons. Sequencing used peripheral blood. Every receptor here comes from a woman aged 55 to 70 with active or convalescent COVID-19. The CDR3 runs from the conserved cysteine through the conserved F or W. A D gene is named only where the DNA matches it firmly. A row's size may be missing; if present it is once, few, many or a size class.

CDR3nt: TGTGCCAGCAGCTTGAGCACAGGGAAAAACATTCAGTACTTC
CDR3aa: CASSLSTGKNIQYF
v_gene: TRBV5-4
d_gene: NA
abundance: NA
j_gene: TRBJ2-4

CDR3nt: TGTGCCAGCAGCAAAGTGGAGCTATTATGGGCCTACGAGCAGTACTTC
CDR3aa: CASSKVELLWAYEQYF
v_gene: TRBV21-1
d_gene: NA
abundance: NA
j_gene: TRBJ2-7

CDR3nt: TGTGCCAGCAGTGTGACAGGGTTATTTGGCTACACCTTC
CDR3aa: CASSVTGLFGYTF
v_gene: TRBV2
d_gene: TRBD1
abundance: NA
j_gene: TRBJ1-2

CDR3nt: TGTGCCAGCTCCCCCAACAGGGGGCGCTTGGGGGAGACCCAGTACTTC
CDR3aa: CASSPNRGRLGETQYF
v_gene: TRBV18
d_gene: TRBD1
abundance: NA
j_gene: TRBJ2-5

CDR3nt: TGTGCCAGCTCCCCTTCTCCCCCGAGCTCTGGAAACACCATATATTTT
CDR3aa: CASSPSPPSSGNTIYF
v_gene: TRBV18
d_gene: NA
abundance: once
j_gene: TRBJ1-3

CDR3nt: TGTGCCAGCAGCTTATTGAGAGGGAACGAGCAGTACTTC
CDR3aa: CASSLLRGNEQYF
v_gene: TRBV7-2
d_gene: NA
abundance: NA
j_gene: TRBJ2-7

CDR3nt: TGTGCCAGCAGTGACAGGGCCCGTGAAAAACTGTTTTTT
CDR3aa: CASSDRAREKLFF
v_gene: TRBV2
d_gene: NA
abundance: NA
j_gene: TRBJ1-4

CDR3nt: TGTGCCAGCAGCACGGGGGTGGGACAGGGGTGGTCACCCCTCCACTTT
CDR3aa: CASSTGVGQGWSPLHF
v_gene: TRBV5-6
d_gene: TRBD1
abundance: NA
j_gene: TRBJ1-6

CDR3nt: TGTGCCAGTAGTAAACTCCGGGACAGCTTCACCGGGGAGCTGTTTTTT
CDR3aa: CASSKLRDSFTGELFF
v_gene: TRBV19
d_gene: TRBD1
abundance: NA
j_gene: TRBJ2-2

CDR3nt: TGTGCCAGCAGCAGGGGACTAGCGGGCGCCAGCACAGATACGCAGTATTTT
CDR3aa: CASSRGLAGASTDTQYF
v_gene: TRBV5-4
d_gene: TRBD2
abundance: NA
j_gene: TRBJ2-3

CDR3nt: TGCGCCAGCAGCTTAGGGACAGGCCTTAATTCACCCCTCCACTTT
CDR3aa: CASSLGTGLNSPLHF
v_gene: TRBV5-1
d_gene: TRBD1
abundance: NA
j_gene: TRBJ1-6

CDR3nt: TGTGCCAGCAGTGACCAGGGAGGCACTGAAGCTTTCTTT
CDR3aa: CASSDQGGTEAFF
v_gene: TRBV2
d_gene: NA
abundance: NA
j_gene: TRBJ1-1

CDR3nt: TGTGCCAGCTCACCATTTCCGGACTTTCCCTACGAGCAGTACTTC
CDR3aa: CASSPFPDFPYEQYF
v_gene: TRBV18
d_gene: NA
abundance: NA
j_gene: TRBJ2-7

CDR3nt: TGCGCCAGCAGCTTGGCCAAGGGAGAGAGCCAATCACCCCTCCACTTT
CDR3aa: CASSLAKGESQSPLHF
v_gene: TRBV5-1
d_gene: NA
abundance: NA
j_gene: TRBJ1-6

CDR3nt: TGTGCCAGCAGCTCGACAGTGAACACTGAAGCTTTCTTT
CDR3aa: CASSSTVNTEAFF
v_gene: TRBV5-5
d_gene: NA
abundance: NA
j_gene: TRBJ1-1

CDR3nt: TGTGCCAGCAGCTCCCGGAACCCGGGAGGTGAAAAACTGTTTTTT
CDR3aa: CASSSRNPGGEKLFF
v_gene: TRBV7-9
d_gene: NA
abundance: NA
j_gene: TRBJ1-4

CDR3nt: TGCGCCAGCAGCCAAGGTTGGGCCACAGATACGCAGTATTTT
CDR3aa: CASSQGWATDTQYF
v_gene: TRBV4-3
d_gene: NA
abundance: once
j_gene: TRBJ2-3

CDR3nt: TGTGCCACCAGCAGTCCATCGGACAGGGGGTCGCCCTACGAGCAGTACTTC
CDR3aa: CATSSPSDRGSPYEQYF
v_gene: TRBV15
d_gene: TRBD1
abundance: NA
j_gene: TRBJ2-7

CDR3nt: TGTGCCAGCAGCTTAGGTATAGGGGGTGAGACCCAGTACTTC
CDR3aa: CASSLGIGGETQYF
v_gene: TRBV11-2
d_gene: NA
abundance: NA
j_gene: TRBJ2-5

CDR3nt: TGTGCCAGCAGTTACTCGTACGTTGACAGGGCTATCGCCCTCCACTTT
CDR3aa: CASSYSYVDRAIALHF
v_gene: TRBV6-5
d_gene: TRBD1
abundance: NA
j_gene: TRBJ1-6

CDR3nt: TGTGCCAGCAGCTTACGTGCTAGCCTGGTCTCACCCCTCCACTTT
CDR3aa: CASSLRASLVSPLHF
v_gene: TRBV7-2
d_gene: NA
abundance: NA
j_gene: TRBJ1-6

CDR3nt: TGTGCCATCAGTGAGTCGGAAGGGGCTTCCAATGAAAAACTGTTTTTT
CDR3aa: CAISESEGASNEKLFF
v_gene: TRBV10-3
d_gene: NA
abundance: NA
j_gene: TRBJ1-4

CDR3nt: TGTGCCAGCAGGTCGGCGGGTCTTTTCTTT
CDR3aa: CASRSAGLFF
v_gene: TRBV11-2
d_gene: NA
abundance: NA
j_gene: TRBJ1-1

CDR3nt: TGTGCCTGGAGATTAGAGGGAATCTCTGGAAACACCATATATTTT
CDR3aa: CAWRLEGISGNTIYF
v_gene: TRBV30
d_gene: NA
abundance: NA
j_gene: TRBJ1-3

CDR3nt: TGCGCCAGCAGCCAAGTCGGACAGGGTAATGAAAAACTGTTTTTT
CDR3aa: CASSQVGQGNEKLFF
v_gene: TRBV4-1
d_gene: TRBD1
abundance: NA
j_gene: TRBJ1-4

CDR3nt: TGTGCCAGCAGAGGGGACAGTGAAGCTTTCTTT
CDR3aa: CASRGDSEAFF
v_gene: TRBV7-9
d_gene: TRBD1
abundance: NA
j_gene: TRBJ1-1

CDR3nt: TGCGCCAGCAGCCAAAAAACAGGGAACACTGAAGCTTTCTTT
CDR3aa: CASSQKTGNTEAFF
v_gene: TRBV4-1
d_gene: NA
abundance: NA
j_gene: TRBJ1-1

CDR3nt: TGTGCCAGCAGCCCCGGGACAGGGGGCGGAAACACCATATATTTT
CDR3aa: CASSPGTGGGNTIYF
v_gene: TRBV5-4
d_gene: TRBD1
abundance: NA
j_gene: TRBJ1-3

CDR3nt: TGCGCCAGCAGCTTGTCGGGACACCAGAATGAAAAACTGTTTTTT
CDR3aa: CASSLSGHQNEKLFF
v_gene: TRBV5-1
d_gene: NA
abundance: NA
j_gene: TRBJ1-4

CDR3nt: TGTGCCAGCAGCGATACAGGGGGCGATCAGCCCCAGCATTTT
CDR3aa: CASSDTGGDQPQHF
v_gene: TRBV2
d_gene: TRBD1
abundance: few
j_gene: TRBJ1-5

CDR3nt: TGTGCCAGCTCACCTCAGGGCCCCTACAATGAGCAGTTCTTC
CDR3aa: CASSPQGPYNEQFF
v_gene: TRBV18
d_gene: NA
abundance: NA
j_gene: TRBJ2-1